This TCR beta chain was identified during a study of OX40 agonist ivuxolimab in advanced cancers. The germline V gene encodes CDR1 MNHEY and CDR2 SVGAGI. The CDR3 has 15 residues. V dropped 6 bases and J dropped 3 bases, with 15 bases sitting between them. Profiled with immunoSEQ multiplex PCR; TCRdb holds only in-frame clones, not every one. The sample lists around 60,000 clones, about 85% seen once, with 16% in the top ten. This chain uses TRBV6-5 with TRBJ1-5; possibly TRBD1 for D (5 bases). The sequence was collected from an adult with an advanced solid tumor such as melanoma, head and neck, liver or kidney cancer. Material: CD4+ or CD8+ T cells sorted from blood, obtained in a trial of the OX40 agonist ivuxolimab. CDR3 in amino acids: CASRRDGTINQPQHF. CDR3 nucleotides: TGTGCCAGCAGGCGGGACGGAACTATCAATCAGCCCCAGCATTTT.